This T cell receptor (beta chain) is drawn from a study of tumor-infiltrating lymphocytes in primary liver carcinoma. Study as a whole: All patients, whether men or women, fell within 30 to 69 years of age.

On this clonotype itself: Antigen specificity is unknown.

The investigators made TCR beta cDNA from about 0.45 ug total RNA, using a constant-region primer. Nested multiplex PCR, run for three rounds with slightly modified ARM-PCR, yielded TCR beta libraries. TRBV1-TRBV30 forward primers and a C-beta reverse primer were used in the first two PCR rounds, which each ran for approximately 10 cycles. TCRdb reanalysed the multiplex PCR reads using MiXCR and keeps one entry per CDR3 protein. This table has approximately 23,000 distinct CDR3 sequences, 80% appearing once. Study findings and constraints: Blood trailed tumors significantly in top-250-clone fraction (p = 0.039). It was observed that only about 7-24% of the top clones appeared in every one of the five tumor regions.

Germline values: CDR1 GTSNPN, CDR2 SVGIG (reference sequence). The CDR3 loop spans 12 amino acids. V was cut by 5 bases and J by 5 bases, with 12 bases left in between. DNA and RNA were both co-extracted from about 19-30 mg of bulk tissue that had not been sorted. Patients carried chronic HBV infection without prior treatment. Sequences were obtained from liver tumor tissue from sampling region 2. Regarding subset: tumor region T2, inferior pole. This sequence originates from a woman aged 25 to 39 with primary liver carcinoma and hepatitis B virus infection. The rearrangement links TRBV30 to TRBJ2-5; D is undetermined. This CDR3 reads CAWDGPRETQYF. In DNA form, the CDR3 reads TGTGCCTGGGACGGACCTAGGGAGACCCAGTACTTC.